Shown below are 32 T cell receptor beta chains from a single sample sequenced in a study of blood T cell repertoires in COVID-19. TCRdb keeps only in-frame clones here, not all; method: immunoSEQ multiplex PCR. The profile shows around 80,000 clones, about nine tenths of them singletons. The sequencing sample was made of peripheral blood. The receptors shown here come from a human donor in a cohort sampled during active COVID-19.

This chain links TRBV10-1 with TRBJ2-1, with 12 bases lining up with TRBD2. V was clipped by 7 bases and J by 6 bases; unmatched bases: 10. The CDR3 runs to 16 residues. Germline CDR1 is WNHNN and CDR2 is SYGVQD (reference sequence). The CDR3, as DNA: TGCGCCAGCAAGGGGATAGGGACTAGCGGGTGCAATGAGCAGTTCTTC. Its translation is CASKGIGTSGCNEQFF.

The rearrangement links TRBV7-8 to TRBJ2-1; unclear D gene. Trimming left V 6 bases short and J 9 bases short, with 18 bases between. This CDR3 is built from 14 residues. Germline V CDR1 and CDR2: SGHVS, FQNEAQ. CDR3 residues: CASRPAMIFFEQFF. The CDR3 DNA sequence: TGTGCCAGCAGACCAGCGATGATCTTCTTTGAGCAGTTCTTC.

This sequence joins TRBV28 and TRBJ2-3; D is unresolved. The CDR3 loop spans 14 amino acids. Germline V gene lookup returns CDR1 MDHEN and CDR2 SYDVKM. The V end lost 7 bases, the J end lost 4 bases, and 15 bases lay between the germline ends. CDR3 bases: TGTGCCAGCAAAAGTCCCGTCGGGTCAGATACGCAGTATTTT. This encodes CASKSPVGSDTQYF.

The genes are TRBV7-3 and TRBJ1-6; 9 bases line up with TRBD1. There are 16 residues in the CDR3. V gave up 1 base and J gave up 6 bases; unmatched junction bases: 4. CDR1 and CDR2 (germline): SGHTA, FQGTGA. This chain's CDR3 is CASSLKGTGINSPLHF. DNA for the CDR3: TGTGCCAGCAGCTTAAAAGGGACAGGGATTAATTCACCCCTCCACTTT.

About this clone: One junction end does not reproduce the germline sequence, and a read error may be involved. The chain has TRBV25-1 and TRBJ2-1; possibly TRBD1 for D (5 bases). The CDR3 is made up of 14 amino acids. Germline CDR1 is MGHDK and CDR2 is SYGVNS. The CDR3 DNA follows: TGTGCCAGCAGTGAAAAAGGGGCAAGCGATTCCCCTATCTTC. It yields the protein CASSEKGASDSPIF.

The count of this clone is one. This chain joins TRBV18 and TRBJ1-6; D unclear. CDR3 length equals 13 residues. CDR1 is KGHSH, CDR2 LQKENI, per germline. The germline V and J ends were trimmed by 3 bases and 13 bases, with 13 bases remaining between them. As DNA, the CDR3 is TGTGCCAGCTCACCCAGCGCGGCCCGGCCCCTCCACTTT. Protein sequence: CASSPSAARPLHF.

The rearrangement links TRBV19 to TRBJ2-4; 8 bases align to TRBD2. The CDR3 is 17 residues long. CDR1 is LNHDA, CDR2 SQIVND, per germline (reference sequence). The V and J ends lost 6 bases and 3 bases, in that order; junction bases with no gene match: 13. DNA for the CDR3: TGTGCCAGTAGCGCATCGGCGGGGGGCTACAGCAAAAACATTCAGTACTTC. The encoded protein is CASSASAGGYSKNIQYF.

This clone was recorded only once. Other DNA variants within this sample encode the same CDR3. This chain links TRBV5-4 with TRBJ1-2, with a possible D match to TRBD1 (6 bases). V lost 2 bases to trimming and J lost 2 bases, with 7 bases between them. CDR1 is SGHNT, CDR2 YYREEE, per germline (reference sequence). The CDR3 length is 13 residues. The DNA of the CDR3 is TGTGCCAGCAGCTTACAGGGAAACTATGGCTACACCTTC. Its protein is CASSLQGNYGYTF. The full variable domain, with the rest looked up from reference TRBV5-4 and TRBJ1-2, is ETGVTQSPTHLIKTRGQQVTLRCSSQSGHNTVSWYQQALGQGPQFIFQYYREEENGRGNFPPRFSGLQFPNYSSELNVNALELDDSALYLCASSLQGNYGYTFGSGTRLTVV.

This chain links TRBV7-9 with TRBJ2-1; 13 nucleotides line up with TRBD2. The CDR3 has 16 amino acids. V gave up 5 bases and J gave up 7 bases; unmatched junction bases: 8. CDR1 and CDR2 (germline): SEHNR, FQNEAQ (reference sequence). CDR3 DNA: TGTGCCAGCAGCGCCCCGACTAGCGGGGGGCTGAATGAGCAGTTCTTC. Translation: CASSAPTSGGLNEQFF.

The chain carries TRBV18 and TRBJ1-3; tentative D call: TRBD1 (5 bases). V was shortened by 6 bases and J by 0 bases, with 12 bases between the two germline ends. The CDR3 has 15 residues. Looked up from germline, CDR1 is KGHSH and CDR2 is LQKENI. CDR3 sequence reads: CASSPGGDSGNTIYF. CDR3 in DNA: TGTGCCAGCTCGCCGGGGGGAGACTCTGGAAACACCATATATTTT.

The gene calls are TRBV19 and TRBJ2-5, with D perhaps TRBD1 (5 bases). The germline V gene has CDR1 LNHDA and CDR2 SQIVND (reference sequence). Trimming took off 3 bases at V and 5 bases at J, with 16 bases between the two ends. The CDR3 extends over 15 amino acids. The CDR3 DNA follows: TGTGCCAGTAGTATTTGGGGCAGGGCCTCGGAGACCCAGTACTTC. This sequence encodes CASSIWGRASETQYF.

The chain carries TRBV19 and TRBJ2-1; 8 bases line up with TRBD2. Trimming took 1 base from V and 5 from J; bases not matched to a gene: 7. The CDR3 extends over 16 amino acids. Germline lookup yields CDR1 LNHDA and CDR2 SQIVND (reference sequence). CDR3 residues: CASSIGLARNNNEQFF. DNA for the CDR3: TGTGCCAGTAGTATAGGACTAGCGAGGAATAACAATGAGCAGTTCTTC.

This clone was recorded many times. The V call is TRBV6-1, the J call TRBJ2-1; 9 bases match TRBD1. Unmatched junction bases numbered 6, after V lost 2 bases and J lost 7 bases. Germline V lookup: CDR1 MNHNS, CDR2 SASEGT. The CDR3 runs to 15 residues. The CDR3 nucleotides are TGTGCCAGCAGTGAACAAGGACAGGGGTGGAATGAGCAGTTCTTC. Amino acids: CASSEQGQGWNEQFF.

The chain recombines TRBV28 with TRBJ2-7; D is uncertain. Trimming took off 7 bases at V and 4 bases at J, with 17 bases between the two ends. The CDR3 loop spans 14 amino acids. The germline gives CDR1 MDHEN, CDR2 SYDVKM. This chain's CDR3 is CASTSRGVGYEQYF. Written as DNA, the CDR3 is TGTGCCAGCACCTCCCGTGGAGTTGGGTACGAGCAGTACTTC. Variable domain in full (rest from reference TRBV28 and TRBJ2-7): DVKVTQSSRYLVKRTGEKVFLECVQDMDHENMFWYRQDPGLGLRLIYFSYDVKMKEKGDIPEGYSVSREKKERFSLILESASTNQTSMYLCASTSRGVGYEQYFGPGTRLTVT.

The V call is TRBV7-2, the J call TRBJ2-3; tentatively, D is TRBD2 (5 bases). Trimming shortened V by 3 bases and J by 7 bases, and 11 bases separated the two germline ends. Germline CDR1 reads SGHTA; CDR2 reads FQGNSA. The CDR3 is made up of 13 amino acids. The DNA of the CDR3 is TGTGCCAGCAGCTTGGACTTACTACATACGCAGTATTTT. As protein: CASSLDLLHTQYF. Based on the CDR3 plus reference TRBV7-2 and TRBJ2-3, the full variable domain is GAGVSQSPSNKVTEKGKDVELRCDPISGHTALYWYRQSLGQGLEFLIYFQGNSAPDKSGLPSDRFSAERTGGSVSTLTIQRTQQEDSAVYLCASSLDLLHTQYFGPGTRLTVL.

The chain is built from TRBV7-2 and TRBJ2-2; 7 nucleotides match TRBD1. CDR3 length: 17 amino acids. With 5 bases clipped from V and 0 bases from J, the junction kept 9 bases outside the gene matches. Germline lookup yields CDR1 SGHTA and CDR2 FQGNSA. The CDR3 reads CASSASPGQANTGELFF. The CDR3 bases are TGTGCCAGCAGCGCCTCCCCCGGACAGGCGAACACCGGGGAGCTGTTTTTT.

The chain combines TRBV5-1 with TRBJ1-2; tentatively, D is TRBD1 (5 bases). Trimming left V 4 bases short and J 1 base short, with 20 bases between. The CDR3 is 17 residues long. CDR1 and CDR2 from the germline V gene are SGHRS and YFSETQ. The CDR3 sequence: CASSQWPGQLGNYGYTF. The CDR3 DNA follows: TGCGCCAGCAGCCAGTGGCCAGGGCAGTTGGGTAACTATGGCTACACCTTC.

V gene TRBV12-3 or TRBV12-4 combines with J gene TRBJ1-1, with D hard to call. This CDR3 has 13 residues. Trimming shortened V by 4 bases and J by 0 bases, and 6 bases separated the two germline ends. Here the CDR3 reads CASSSTVNTEAFF. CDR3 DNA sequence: TGTGCCAGCAGTTCAACAGTGAACACTGAAGCTTTCTTT.

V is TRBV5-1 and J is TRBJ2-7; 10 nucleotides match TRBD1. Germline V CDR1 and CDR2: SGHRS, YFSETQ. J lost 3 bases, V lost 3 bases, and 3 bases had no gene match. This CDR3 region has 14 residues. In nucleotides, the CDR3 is TGCGCCAGCAGCTGGGGGACAGGGGACTACGAGCAGTACTTC. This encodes CASSWGTGDYEQYF.

CDR3 in DNA: TGTGCCAGCAGTTTTACAGGGACAGAGACCCAGTACTTC. Protein product: CASSFTGTETQYF. The chain couples TRBV12-3 or TRBV12-4 to TRBJ2-5, with a tentative D call TRBD1 (6 bases). This CDR3 comprises 13 residues. Trimming removed 3 bases at V and 4 bases at J, with 9 bases between.

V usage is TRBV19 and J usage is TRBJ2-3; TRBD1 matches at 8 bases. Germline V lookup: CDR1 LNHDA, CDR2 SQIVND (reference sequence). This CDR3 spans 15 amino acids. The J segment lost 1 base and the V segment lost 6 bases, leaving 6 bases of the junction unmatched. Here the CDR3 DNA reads TGTGCCAGTAGCCCGGGACAGGTCCGCACAGATACGCAGTATTTT. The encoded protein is CASSPGQVRTDTQYF.

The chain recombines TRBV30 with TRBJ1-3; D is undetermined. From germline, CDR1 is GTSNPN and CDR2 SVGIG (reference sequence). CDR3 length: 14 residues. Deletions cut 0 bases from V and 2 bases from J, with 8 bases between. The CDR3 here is CAWSVFLAGNTIYF. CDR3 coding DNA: TGTGCCTGGAGTGTCTTTTTAGCTGGAAACACCATATATTTT.

DNA for the CDR3: TGTGCCAGCAGTGGGGGACAGGGTAGATCCTATAATTCACCCCTCCACTTT. The encoded protein is CASSGGQGRSYNSPLHF. This chain connects TRBV6-1 to TRBJ1-6; 9 nucleotides match TRBD1. The junction had 5 bases not matched to a gene; V was cut back by 4 bases and J by 1 base. The CDR3 length is 17 residues. Per the germline V gene, CDR1 is MNHNS and CDR2 is SASEGT.

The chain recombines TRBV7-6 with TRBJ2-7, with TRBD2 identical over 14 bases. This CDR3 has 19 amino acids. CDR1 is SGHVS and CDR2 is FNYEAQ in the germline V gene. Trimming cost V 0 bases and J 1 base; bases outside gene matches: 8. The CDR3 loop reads CASSLAGTSGGLPSYEQYF. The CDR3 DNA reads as TGTGCCAGCAGCTTAGCTGGGACTAGCGGGGGCCTACCATCCTACGAGCAGTACTTC.

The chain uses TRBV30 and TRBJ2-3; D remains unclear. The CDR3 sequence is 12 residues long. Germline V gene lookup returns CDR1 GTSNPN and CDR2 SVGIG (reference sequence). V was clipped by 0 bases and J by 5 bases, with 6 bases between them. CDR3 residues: CAWSVLRDTQYF. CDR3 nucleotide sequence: TGTGCCTGGAGTGTACTAAGAGATACGCAGTATTTT.

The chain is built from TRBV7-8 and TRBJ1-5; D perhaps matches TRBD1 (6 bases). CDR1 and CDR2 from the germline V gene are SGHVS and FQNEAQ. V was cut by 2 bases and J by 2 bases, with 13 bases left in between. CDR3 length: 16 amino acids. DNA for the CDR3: TGTGCCAGCAGCTTAAACACAGGGTTTGGCAATCAGCCCCAGCATTTT. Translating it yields CASSLNTGFGNQPQHF.

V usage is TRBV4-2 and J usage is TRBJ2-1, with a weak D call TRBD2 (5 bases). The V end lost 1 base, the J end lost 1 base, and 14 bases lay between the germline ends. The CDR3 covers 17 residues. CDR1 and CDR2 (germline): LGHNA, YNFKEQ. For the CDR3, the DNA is TGTGCCAGCAGCCAAGGAGAAGCGGTTTCATCCTACAATGAGCAGTTCTTC. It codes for CASSQGEAVSSYNEQFF.

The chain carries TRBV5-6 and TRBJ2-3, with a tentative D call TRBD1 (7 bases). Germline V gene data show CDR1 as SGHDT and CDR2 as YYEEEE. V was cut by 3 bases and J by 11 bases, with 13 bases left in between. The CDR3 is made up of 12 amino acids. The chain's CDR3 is CASSYQGGWQYF. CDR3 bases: TGTGCCAGCAGCTACCAGGGGGGATGGCAGTATTTT.

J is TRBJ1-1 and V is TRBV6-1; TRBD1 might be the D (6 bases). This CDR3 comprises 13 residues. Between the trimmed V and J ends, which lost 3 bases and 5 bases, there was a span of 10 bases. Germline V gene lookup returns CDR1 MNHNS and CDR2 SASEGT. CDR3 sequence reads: CASSEGAWTEAFF. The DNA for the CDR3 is TGTGCCAGCAGTGAGGGGGCTTGGACTGAAGCTTTCTTT.

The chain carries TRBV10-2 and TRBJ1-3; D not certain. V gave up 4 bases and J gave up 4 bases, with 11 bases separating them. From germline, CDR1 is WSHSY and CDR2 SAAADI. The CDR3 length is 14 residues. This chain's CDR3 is CASSGEIAGNTIYF. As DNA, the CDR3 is TGCGCCAGCAGTGGGGAAATAGCGGGAAACACCATATATTTT.

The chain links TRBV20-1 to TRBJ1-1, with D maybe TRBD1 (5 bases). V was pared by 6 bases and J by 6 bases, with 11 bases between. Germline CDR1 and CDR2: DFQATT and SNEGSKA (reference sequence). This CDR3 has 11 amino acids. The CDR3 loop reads CSAAARAEAFF. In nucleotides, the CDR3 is TGCAGTGCCGCTGCCAGGGCTGAAGCTTTCTTT.

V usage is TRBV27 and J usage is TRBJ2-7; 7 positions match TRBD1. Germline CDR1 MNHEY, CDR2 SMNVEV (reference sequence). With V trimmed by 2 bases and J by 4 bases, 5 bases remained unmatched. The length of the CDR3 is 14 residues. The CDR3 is CASSLGFRGYEQYF. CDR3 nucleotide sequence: TGTGCCAGCAGTTTAGGCTTCAGGGGGTACGAGCAGTACTTC.